Presented here are 17 T cell receptor beta chains from one specimen sequenced in a study of T-cell memory formation after mild COVID-19. One entry per CDR3 protein, called by TCRdb with MiXCR from the 5' RACE reads. The sample gives under 50,000 distinct CDR3 sequences, roughly 27% of which show up once; about 39% is in the top ten. The sequencing input was PBMCs or a T cell subset sorted from them (not recorded which). All receptors come from a man between 18 and 29 years old who had mild COVID-19 (a few samples of this study predate the infection). Cell type and time point are not known.

J is TRBJ2-1 and V is TRBV4-1; 14 nucleotides match TRBD2. Per germline, CDR1 MGHRA and CDR2 YSYEKL. J gave up 10 bases and V 1 base, and 3 bases lay outside the gene matches. The CDR3 covers 15 residues. CDR3 residues: CASSQGLAGGREQFF. The DNA for the CDR3 is TGCGCCAGCAGCCAAGGACTAGCGGGGGGGCGCGAGCAGTTCTTC.

This chain connects TRBV27 to TRBJ2-3; 7 positions match TRBD2. Germline CDR1 reads MNHEY; CDR2 reads SMNVEV (reference sequence). This CDR3 spans 17 amino acids. Trimming cost V 8 bases and J 6 bases; bases outside gene matches: 20. DNA of the CDR3: TGTGCCAGCTCCCGGGGTGGAGCGGGGACGGGGCGGGATACGCAGTATTTT. It is translated as CASSRGGAGTGRDTQYF.

At least ten counts were recorded for this clonotype. The rearrangement uses TRBV4-2 and TRBJ2-5, with 12 nucleotides matching TRBD2. The CDR3 has 17 amino acids. Trimming at V came to 0 bases and at J to 3 bases, leaving 5 bases not matched to a gene. Germline V gives CDR1 LGHNA, CDR2 YNFKEQ. The CDR3 nucleotides read TGTGCCAGCAGCCAAGAACTAGCGGGGGGAGTTGAAGAGACCCAGTACTTC. Translating gives CASSQELAGGVEETQYF.

This clonotype was observed a handful of times. The chain combines TRBV7-3 with TRBJ1-1, with D uncertain. CDR1 and CDR2 from the germline V gene are SGHTA and FQGTGA. The germline V and J ends were trimmed by 0 bases and 1 base, with 9 bases remaining between them. CDR3 length: 15 amino acids. The CDR3 region is CASSLTGEGNTEAFF. The CDR3 nucleotides read TGTGCCAGCAGCTTAACCGGCGAGGGGAACACTGAAGCTTTCTTT.

This clonotype was found a few times. V is TRBV6-2 or TRBV6-3 and J is TRBJ2-7, with TRBD1 identical over 7 bases. V dropped 5 bases and J dropped 3; count of bases not matched to a gene: 1. Germline lookup yields CDR1 MNHEY and CDR2 SVGEGT. The CDR3 covers 12 residues. The CDR3 loop is CASSGQDYEQYV. The CDR3 DNA follows: TGTGCCAGCAGTGGACAGGACTACGAGCAGTACGTC.

This chain joins TRBV6-6 and TRBJ1-5; D is ambiguous. Germline V gene sequence: CDR1 MNHNY, CDR2 SVGAGI (reference sequence). Trimming left V 0 bases short and J 0 bases short, with 6 bases between. The CDR3 extends over 15 amino acids. CDR3 DNA: TGTGCCAGCAGTTACTCAGATTATAGCAATCAGCCCCAGCATTTT. It translates to CASSYSDYSNQPQHF.

The chain has TRBV4-3 and TRBJ2-3, with D possibly being TRBD2 (6 bases). In germline, CDR1 is LGHNA, CDR2 YSLEER. The CDR3 consists of 16 residues. V was trimmed by 0 bases and J by 5 bases, leaving 15 bases between them. This chain's CDR3 is CASSQDLGGVIDTQYF. CDR3 DNA: TGCGCCAGCAGCCAAGATCTGGGGGGAGTTATAGATACGCAGTATTTT.

This clonotype was detected a few times. The chain uses TRBV7-2 and TRBJ2-7; the match to TRBD1 covers 9 bases. This CDR3 spans 15 amino acids. Germline assignment: CDR1 SGHTA and CDR2 FQGNSA. V dropped 1 base and J dropped 5; count of bases not matched to a gene: 6. The CDR3: CASSLVGTGTNEQYF. CDR3 DNA: TGTGCCAGCAGCTTAGTCGGGACAGGGACTAACGAGCAGTACTTC.

This chain joins TRBV7-8 and TRBJ2-3, with a possible D match to TRBD1 (5 bases). This CDR3 is 14 amino acids long. V shed 7 bases and J shed 7 bases, with 18 bases lying between them. CDR1 and CDR2 from the germline V gene are SGHVS and FQNEAQ. The CDR3 DNA is TGTGCCAGCACCAACCCCCAAAAGGGGTATACGCAGTATTTT. The encoded protein is CASTNPQKGYTQYF.

The chain recombines TRBV7-9 with TRBJ2-7; either TRBD1 or TRBD2 may fit D (5 bases each). Trimming pared 3 bases from V and 0 bases from J, leaving 9 bases between. From germline, CDR1 is SEHNR and CDR2 FQNEAQ (reference sequence). The CDR3 contains 14 residues. CDR3 bases: TGTGCCAGCAGCTTGGGTGGGGGCTCCTACGAGCAGTACTTC. Translating gives CASSLGGGSYEQYF.

This clonotype was found a few times. The V call is TRBV12-3 or TRBV12-4, the J call TRBJ1-2; maybe TRBD1 (6 bases). The CDR3 is 13 residues long. Trimming removed 6 bases from V and 4 bases from J, with 12 bases in between. Here the CDR3 DNA reads TGTGCCAGCAGCCCGGGACACTCCTATGGCTACACCTTC. It translates to CASSPGHSYGYTF.

This sequence joins TRBV29-1 and TRBJ2-1, with D perhaps matching TRBD1 (6 bases). CDR1 is SQVTM and CDR2 is ANQGSEA in the germline V gene. V lost 0 bases and J lost 10, with 16 bases in between. This CDR3 has 14 amino acids. The CDR3: CSVEENRELGEQFF. In nucleotides, the CDR3 is TGCAGCGTTGAAGAGAACAGGGAGTTGGGAGAGCAGTTCTTC.

The V and J genes are TRBV9 and TRBJ2-7; TRBD2 might be the D (5 bases). Germline assignment: CDR1 SGDLS and CDR2 YYNGEE. V gave up 3 bases and J gave up 1 base, with 14 bases separating them. This CDR3 comprises 15 residues. CDR3 in DNA: TGTGCCAGCAGCGCCGGAGGCGGGCCATCCTACGAGCAGTACTTC. It specifies CASSAGGGPSYEQYF. Supplemented by reference TRBV9 and TRBJ2-7, the full variable domain reads DSGVTQTPKHLITATGQRVTLRCSPRSGDLSVYWYQQSLDQGLQFLIQYYNGEERAKGNILERFSAQQFPDLHSELNLSSLELGDSALYFCASSAGGGPSYEQYFGPGTRLTVT.

V gene TRBV6-1 combines with J gene TRBJ1-2; D ambiguous. The germline V gene has CDR1 MNHNS and CDR2 SASEGT. V was clipped by 0 bases and J by 8 bases, with 10 bases between them. This CDR3 region has 13 residues. The CDR3 DNA reads as TGTGCCAGCAGTGAAGCCGGAGGGAGAGGCTACACCTTC. This translates into CASSEAGGRGYTF.

The chain combines TRBV7-6 with TRBJ2-1; D is undetermined. Trimming stripped 6 bases from V and 7 bases from J, with 4 bases between. CDR1 is SGHVS, CDR2 FNYEAQ, per germline. This CDR3 has 10 residues. CDR3 in amino acids: CASRGNEQFF. CDR3 DNA sequence: TGTGCCAGCAGGGGGAATGAGCAGTTCTTC.

This rearrangement joins TRBV5-6 to TRBJ2-5, with 11 bases lining up with TRBD2. V dropped 0 bases and J dropped 5; count of bases not matched to a gene: 3. The germline gives CDR1 SGHDT, CDR2 YYEEEE. The CDR3 has 15 residues. CDR3 in DNA: TGTGCCAGCAGCTTGGCTAGCGGGGGGTTCGAGACCCAGTACTTC. Translating gives CASSLASGGFETQYF.

This sequence joins TRBV7-9 and TRBJ1-2; 8 nucleotides align to TRBD1. The germline CDR1 and CDR2 sequences are SEHNR and FQNEAQ (reference sequence). Trimming removed 5 bases from V and 4 bases from J; junction bases left unmatched: 9. The CDR3 extends over 15 amino acids. The CDR3 loop reads CASSPRDRPFYGYTF. CDR3 bases: TGTGCCAGCAGCCCGCGGGACAGGCCCTTCTATGGCTACACCTTC.